These T cell receptor beta chains were read from a single sample in a study of persistence of HIV-infected CD4 T cells. Their cognate antigens are unknown. The protocol was immunoSEQ multiplex PCR, while the TCRdb copy is restricted to in-frame clones and leaves out a portion. The sample shows about 40,000 clones, around 78% of them seen only once. The input for sequencing was CD4+ T cells sorted from PBMCs after roughly 18-hour stimulation, taken from a patient who received antiretroviral therapy. Source of these receptors: an adult man with HIV who was CMV-seropositive. Each CDR3 is given with its conserved first and last residue. Fields, in order: D gene, clone size, V gene, J gene, CDR3 DNA, CDR3 protein. The D gene is left open where the match is weak. Clone size appears in some rows only: once, few, many, or a class for an expanded clone.

>TRBD1|NA|TRBV30|TRBJ1-6
TGTGCCTGGAGTCTTAAAGGGGGCACCTATAATTCACCCCTCCACTTT
CAWSLKGGTYNSPLHF
>NA|NA|TRBV13|TRBJ2-7
TGTGCCAGCAGCTTATCGTGGCAGGGGAGGGGATACGAGCAGTACTTC
CASSLSWQGRGYEQYF
>NA|few|TRBV7-9|TRBJ1-5
TGTGCCAGCAGCATAGACACTGGCAATCAGCCCCAGCATTTT
CASSIDTGNQPQHF
>NA|NA|TRBV19|TRBJ2-3
TGTGCCAGTAGTCTCGACACAGATACGCAGTATTTT
CASSLDTDTQYF
>NA|NA|TRBV7-7|TRBJ2-2
TGTGCTAGCAGCTTAGGCTCCTACGGGGAGCTGTTTTTT
CASSLGSYGELFF
>TRBD1|NA|TRBV27|TRBJ1-1
TGTGCCAGCAGACGGACAGGGGGCACTGAAGCTTTCTTT
CASRRTGGTEAFF
>NA|few|TRBV19|TRBJ2-2
TGTGCCAGTAGTTCCATGACCCTACGAATTACCACCGGGGAGCTGTTTTTT
CASSSMTLRITTGELFF
>TRBD1|NA|TRBV6-2/TRBV6-3|TRBJ2-7
TGTGCCAGCAGTTATACCACAGGGGGCTTCCACGAGCAGTACTTC
CASSYTTGGFHEQYF
>TRBD1|NA|TRBV12-5|TRBJ1-1
TGTGCTAGTGGTTTGGCGACAGGGGGCTCTGAAGCTTTCTTT
CASGLATGGSEAFF
>NA|NA|TRBV20-1|TRBJ1-1
TGCAGTGCTAGTGGGCAGATGAACACTGAAGCTTTCTTT
CSASGQMNTEAFF
>NA|NA|TRBV5-1|TRBJ1-2
TGCGCCAGCAGCTTGGGCCTCTCCTCCTCCCTAGCCCTCTATGGCTACACCTTC
CASSLGLSSSLALYGYTF
>NA|NA|TRBV11-1|TRBJ2-7
TGTGCCAGCAGCCACCGATACGAGCAGTACTTC
CASSHRYEQYF
>NA|NA|TRBV19|TRBJ2-6
TGTGCCGGTGGGGCCAACGTCCTGACTTTC
CAGGANVLTF
>NA|NA|TRBV2|TRBJ1-1
TGTGCCAGCACGAAAACCAGGATGAACACTGAAGCTTTCTTT
CASTKTRMNTEAFF
>TRBD1|NA|TRBV18|TRBJ1-4
TGTGCCAGCTCACCGATACGGACAGGGCGATCTAATGAAAAACTGTTTTTT
CASSPIRTGRSNEKLFF
>TRBD1|NA|TRBV6-5|TRBJ1-2
TGTGCCAGCAGTTCAACCCCCGGGACAGGGTATGGCTACACCTTC
CASSSTPGTGYGYTF
>NA|NA|TRBV6-5|TRBJ1-6
TGTGCCAGCAGTTACAGGGTGTCCTCCTATAATTCACCCCTCCACTTT
CASSYRVSSYNSPLHF
>NA|NA|TRBV5-1|TRBJ2-1
TGCGCCAGCCGTTACGGACCGAATTCCTACAATGAGCAGTTCTTC
CASRYGPNSYNEQFF
>NA|NA|TRBV29-1|TRBJ1-5
TGCAGCGTTGGCCAGGGCACGAATCAGCCCCAGCATTTT
CSVGQGTNQPQHF
>NA|NA|TRBV18|TRBJ2-7
TGTGCCAGCTCACCATCAGGGTCCCACGAGCAGTACTTC
CASSPSGSHEQYF
>NA|NA|TRBV3-1/TRBV3-2|TRBJ1-4
TGTGCCAGCAGCCAAGGGGGATCTTTTAAACTGTTTTTT
CASSQGGSFKLFF
>TRBD2|NA|TRBV10-3|TRBJ2-7
TGTGCCATCAGTGAGGTGACTAGCGGGGGGTCCTACGAGCAGTACTTC
CAISEVTSGGSYEQYF
>TRBD1|NA|TRBV5-6|TRBJ2-7
TGTGCCAGCAGCTTGGGACCCCCGCCGGGACAGGGAAAATCCTACGAGCAGTACTTC
CASSLGPPPGQGKSYEQYF
>NA|NA|TRBV18|TRBJ1-3
TGTGCCAGCCAACAGGGAACTGGAAACACCATATATTTT
CASQQGTGNTIYF
>TRBD1|NA|TRBV19|TRBJ1-2
TGTGCCAGTAGTCTAGGGACAGCAAACTATGGCTACACCTTC
CASSLGTANYGYTF
>TRBD1|NA|TRBV2|TRBJ2-2
TGTGCCAGCAGTCGGGACAGGATGACCGGGGAGCTGTTTTTT
CASSRDRMTGELFF
>TRBD1|NA|TRBV3-1/TRBV3-2|TRBJ1-1
TGTGCCAGCAGCCACTTCCCGGGACAGCGAGGTCGTGAGGCTTTCTTT
CASSHFPGQRGREAFF
>TRBD2|NA|TRBV10-3|TRBJ2-3
TGTGCCTCTAGACTAGCCTTAGGCACAGATACGCAGTATTTT
CASRLALGTDTQYF
>NA|NA|TRBV4-2|TRBJ1-1
TGTGCCAGCAGCCCATCGGACAAGGGGCCATACACTGAAGCTTTCTTT
CASSPSDKGPYTEAFF
>TRBD2|once|TRBV10-2|TRBJ2-3
TGCGCCAGCAGGAGGAGCGGGGAAGGCGATACGCAGTATTTT
CASRRSGEGDTQYF
>NA|NA|TRBV5-6|TRBJ1-6
TGTGCCAGCAGCCCTACGGGGTTTAATTCACCCCTCCACTTT
CASSPTGFNSPLHF
>NA|NA|TRBV6-5|TRBJ2-7
TGTGCCAGCAGCCAGAGGGGGAGCTCCTACGAGCAGTACTTC
CASSQRGSSYEQYF
>NA|NA|TRBV6-1|TRBJ2-7
TGTGCCAGCAGTGAATCTGGGTTCGAGCAGTACTTC
CASSESGFEQYF
>NA|once|TRBV13|TRBJ2-7
TGTGCCAGCAGCTTAGGCCACGGGTGGGCGGAGGGCCGTTACGAGCAGTACTTC
CASSLGHGWAEGRYEQYF
>TRBD2|once|TRBV7-8|TRBJ2-5
TGTGCCAGCAGCTCACCGGGGGGATCTCGTTCGGAGACCCAGTACTTC
CASSSPGGSRSETQYF
>NA|few|TRBV19|TRBJ2-1
TGTGCCAGTAGTATAGATTTTTCGAGACAACCACCGTTCTTC
CASSIDFSRQPPFF
>NA|NA|TRBV18|TRBJ2-1
TGTGCCAGCCATACGGGGGGACAGACATACAATGAGCAGTTCTTC
CASHTGGQTYNEQFF
>NA|few|TRBV5-1|TRBJ1-1
TGCGCCAGCAAGTTCGCCTTCGGGAACACTGAAGCTTTCTTT
CASKFAFGNTEAFF
>TRBD1|NA|TRBV9|TRBJ1-1
TGTGCCAGCAGCGGGGGACAGTGGAACACTGAAGCTTTCTTT
CASSGGQWNTEAFF
>TRBD1|NA|TRBV2|TRBJ2-3
TGTGCCAGCAGGGGCCGAATGAACAGGGGGCCCACAGATACGCAGTATTTT
CASRGRMNRGPTDTQYF